These 29 T cell receptor beta chains were all obtained from the same sample, sequenced in a study of blood T cell repertoires in COVID-19. Only in-frame clones appear in the TCRdb table, and some are missing; sequencing was by immunoSEQ multiplex PCR. The sample contains about 120,000 clones, 82% of which appear only once. Sequencing input: peripheral blood. The receptors were sampled from a man aged 65-85 years with active or convalescent COVID-19.

This clone was detected a few times. V and J are TRBV11-3 and TRBJ1-3; D uncertain. The CDR3 contains 15 residues. Trimming removed 1 base from V and 2 bases from J, with 9 bases in between. Germline loops: CDR1 SGHNT, CDR2 YENEEA. CDR3 DNA: TGTGCCAGCAGCTTAGCGGGTCAAACTGGAAACACCATATATTTT. It is translated as CASSLAGQTGNTIYF.

This clone was seen once. CDR3 region: CASSLGQIVTEAFF. Written as DNA, the CDR3 is TGTGCCAGCAGCCTAGGACAGATAGTCACTGAAGCTTTCTTT. The chain employs TRBV3-1 (or the pseudogene TRBV3-2) and TRBJ1-1; TRBD1 might be the D (6 bases). Germline V gives CDR1 LGHDT, CDR2 YNNKEL (reference sequence). The V gene lost 4 bases and the J gene lost 4 bases, with 13 bases spanning the gap. This CDR3 has 14 amino acids.

V usage is TRBV24-1 and J usage is TRBJ2-1; 7 nucleotides agree with TRBD1. V trimming: 7 bases; J trimming: 15 bases; junction bases outside the gene matches: 2. Germline lookup yields CDR1 KGHDR and CDR2 SFDVKD. This CDR3 has 9 residues. CDR3 sequence (DNA): TGTGCCACCAGGGGACAGACGTTCTTC. Its protein product is CATRGQTFF.

CDR3: CASSPLGSRVYQETQYF. CDR3 coding DNA: TGTGCCAGCAGCCCCCTCGGGTCACGGGTCTACCAAGAGACCCAGTACTTC. The rearrangement joins TRBV3-1 (or the pseudogene TRBV3-2) to TRBJ2-5; no definite D call. V lost 4 bases and J lost 0, with 18 bases in between. The CDR3 contains 17 residues. Per the germline V gene, CDR1 is LGHDT and CDR2 is YNNKEL (reference sequence).

This chain uses TRBV5-1 with TRBJ2-7; a weak D match, TRBD2 (5 bases). Trimming pared 0 bases from V and 6 bases from J, leaving 10 bases between. The CDR3 totals 13 residues. From germline, CDR1 is SGHRS and CDR2 YFSETQ. The DNA of the CDR3 is TGCGCCAGCAGCTTGGAACTAGTGCGCGAGCAGTACTTC. This codes for CASSLELVREQYF. The whole variable domain, filled in from reference TRBV5-1 and TRBJ2-7, reads KAGVTQTPRYLIKTRGQQVTLSCSPISGHRSVSWYQQTPGQGLQFLFEYFSETQRNKGNFPGRFSGRQFSNSRSEMNVSTLELGDSALYLCASSLELVREQYFGPGTRLTVT.

The gene calls are TRBV4-3 and TRBJ1-4; D possibly corresponds to TRBD1 (6 bases). The germline V gene has CDR1 LGHNA and CDR2 YSLEER. V lost 4 bases and J 3 bases, leaving 12 bases between the germline ends. The length of the CDR3 is 15 residues. The CDR3 sequence is CASSRLQGANEKLFF. CDR3 DNA sequence: TGCGCCAGCAGCCGTCTACAGGGAGCTAATGAAAAACTGTTTTTT.

This clone was detected only once. The chain is built from TRBV10-3 and TRBJ2-6, with D possibly matching TRBD1 (6 bases). CDR3 length equals 17 residues. The V gene's germline CDR1 is ENHRY and CDR2 SYGVKD. Deletions cut 1 base from V and 0 bases from J, with 10 bases between. CDR3: CAISEYRANSGANVLTF. The CDR3 DNA reads TGTGCCATCAGTGAGTACAGGGCTAACTCTGGGGCCAACGTCCTGACTTTC.

This clone appeared once. The rearrangement links TRBV27 to TRBJ1-1; D call uncertain. V gave up 8 bases and J gave up 0 bases, with 13 bases separating them. The germline CDR1 and CDR2 sequences are MNHEY and SMNVEV (reference sequence). The CDR3 covers 14 residues. Written as DNA, the CDR3 is TGTGCCAGCTCAGCGCATTTCATGAACACTGAAGCTTTCTTT. Translation gives CASSAHFMNTEAFF.

This clone occurred a few times. V and J are TRBV7-2 and TRBJ2-1; D not certain. Trimming left V 1 base short and J 9 bases short, with 13 bases between. The CDR3 covers 14 residues. Germline CDR1 and CDR2: SGHTA and FQGNSA. The CDR3 loop reads CASSLGRALSEQFF. In DNA form, the CDR3 reads TGTGCCAGCAGCTTAGGTCGCGCTCTATCTGAGCAGTTCTTC.

This clone was picked up a small number of times. The chain uses TRBV5-8 and TRBJ2-1; 14 bases align to TRBD2. The CDR3 runs 16 residues. V lost 5 bases to trimming and J lost 9 bases; unmatched junction nucleotides: 10. Germline V gives CDR1 SGHTS, CDR2 YDEGEE. The CDR3 here is CASRRLAGGVTGEQFF. For the CDR3, the DNA is TGTGCCAGCAGGAGACTAGCGGGAGGGGTTACGGGTGAGCAGTTCTTC.

The V call is TRBV9, the J call TRBJ1-2; 9 bases map to TRBD1. V lost 4 bases to trimming and J lost 6 bases; unmatched junction nucleotides: 7. Germline-derived CDR1 and CDR2 are SGDLS and YYNGEE. The CDR3 runs 14 residues. The CDR3 here is CASSHRGLADGYTF. CDR3 in DNA: TGTGCCAGCAGCCACAGGGGGCTCGCTGATGGCTACACCTTC.

Written as DNA, the CDR3 is TGCGCCAGCAGCTCCACAGGGGGAGCTTCCTACGAGCAGTACTTC. This gives the protein CASSSTGGASYEQYF. The chain couples TRBV5-1 to TRBJ2-7; 8 positions match TRBD1. V was pared by 3 bases and J by 1 base, with 6 bases of the junction left unmatched. Germline V gene lookup returns CDR1 SGHRS and CDR2 YFSETQ. The CDR3 is 15 residues long.

V gene TRBV14 combines with J gene TRBJ1-2; 7 positions agree with TRBD1. The CDR3 has 14 amino acids. The V gene end was trimmed by 1 base and the J gene end by 5 bases; junction bases not matched to a gene: 4. Germline CDR1 is SGHDN and CDR2 is FVKESK. CDR3 residues: CASSQGPGGYGYTF. The CDR3 nucleotides read TGTGCCAGCAGCCAAGGTCCAGGGGGTTATGGCTACACCTTC.

The count of this clone is one. The CDR3 nucleotides are TGCAGTGCTAGTAAGCGGAGCTCCTACAATGAGCAGTTCTTC. Translation: CSASKRSSYNEQFF. This chain connects TRBV20-1 to TRBJ2-1, with a weak D call TRBD2 (5 bases). V was trimmed by 3 bases and J by 0 bases, leaving 9 bases between them. The CDR3 consists of 14 residues. Germline assignment: CDR1 DFQATT and CDR2 SNEGSKA (reference sequence).

The chain couples TRBV28 to TRBJ2-3; unclear D gene. V lost 3 bases and J lost 2, with 9 bases in between. CDR1 and CDR2 (germline): MDHEN, SYDVKM. The CDR3 covers 14 residues. This CDR3 reads CASSLYGATDTQYF. CDR3 nucleotide sequence: TGTGCCAGCAGTTTGTACGGAGCCACAGATACGCAGTATTTT.

In nucleotides, the CDR3 is TGTGCCAGCAGCTTCAACCGGGACAGGGGAAGCAACACTGAAGCTTTCTTT. It specifies CASSFNRDRGSNTEAFF. V gene TRBV5-5 combines with J gene TRBJ1-1; 10 nucleotides agree with TRBD1. CDR3 length: 17 amino acids. Germline-derived CDR1 and CDR2 are SGHKS and YYEKEE (reference sequence). J lost 2 bases, V lost 2 bases, and 9 bases had no gene match.

The chain couples TRBV7-2 to TRBJ2-3; 7 nucleotides align to TRBD2. Looked up from germline, CDR1 is SGHTA and CDR2 is FQGNSA. Germline trimming cut 2 bases from V and 2 bases from J; bases unmatched to any gene: 4. The CDR3 runs 15 residues. The CDR3 protein is CASSLWGLNTDTQYF. CDR3 DNA: TGTGCCAGCAGCTTATGGGGACTAAACACAGATACGCAGTATTTT.

Only a few counts were recorded for this clone. The chain links TRBV5-5 to TRBJ2-6; TRBD2 matches at 11 bases. The CDR3 consists of 17 residues. Germline V gene sequence: CDR1 SGHKS, CDR2 YYEKEE (reference sequence). After removal of 4 bases from V and 1 base from J, the junction contained 4 bases not matched to a gene. The CDR3 nucleotides are TGTGCCAGCAGCCAACTAGCGGGAGCTTCTGGGGCCAACGTCCTGACTTTC. Translating gives CASSQLAGASGANVLTF.

The V gene is TRBV9, the J gene TRBJ1-2; D is ambiguous. CDR1 SGDLS and CDR2 YYNGEE come from the germline V gene. V was shortened by 2 bases and J by 7 bases, with 18 bases between the two germline ends. This CDR3 spans 15 amino acids. This chain's CDR3 is CASSVSSGEAGGYTF. The CDR3 nucleotides are TGTGCCAGCAGCGTCAGTAGTGGGGAGGCAGGTGGCTACACCTTC.

The gene calls are TRBV10-3 and TRBJ1-1; 10 bases match TRBD1. The trim removed 5 bases at V and 6 bases at J, leaving 9 bases unmatched. The CDR3 is 15 residues long. Germline V gene sequence: CDR1 ENHRY, CDR2 SYGVKD. CDR3 sequence reads: CAISPGTGTGAEAFF. The CDR3 DNA reads TGTGCCATCAGTCCCGGGACAGGGACAGGGGCTGAAGCTTTCTTT.

This rearrangement joins TRBV27 to TRBJ1-1, with TRBD1 as a possible D gene (5 bases). Germline CDR1 is MNHEY and CDR2 is SMNVEV (reference sequence). V was pared by 1 base and J by 1 base, with 10 bases between. The CDR3 runs 15 residues. CDR3 nucleotide sequence: TGTGCCAGCAGTTTATGGGGGGAGGAGAACACTGAAGCTTTCTTT. Its protein is CASSLWGEENTEAFF.

The chain joins TRBV7-2 to TRBJ2-4; D perhaps matches TRBD2 (7 bases). The CDR3 loop spans 15 amino acids. The germline V and J ends were trimmed by 5 bases and 6 bases, with 17 bases remaining between them. Germline CDR1 reads SGHTA; CDR2 reads FQGNSA. CDR3 bases: TGTGCCAGCAGCCCAACTGACGGGGGGCCAAACATTCAGTACTTC. It yields the protein CASSPTDGGPNIQYF.

The chain couples TRBV15 to TRBJ2-2; maybe TRBD1 (5 bases). This CDR3 has 15 residues. Germline V gives CDR1 LNHNV, CDR2 YYDKDF (reference sequence). Deletions cut 1 base from V and 3 bases from J, with 9 bases between. CDR3 residues: CATSRGRQHTGELFF. DNA for the CDR3: TGTGCCACCAGCAGAGGGAGACAGCACACCGGGGAGCTGTTTTTT.

The chain employs TRBV25-1 and TRBJ2-7; D not certain. Trimming took off 7 bases at V and 0 bases at J, with 19 bases between the two ends. The CDR3 runs to 16 residues. Germline CDR1 MGHDK, CDR2 SYGVNS. The chain's CDR3 is CASNIAVARSSYEQYF. CDR3 DNA sequence: TGTGCCAGCAATATCGCCGTGGCGAGGAGCTCCTACGAGCAGTACTTC.

This chain joins TRBV19 and TRBJ2-3; TRBD2 agrees at 10 bases. The trim removed 2 bases at V and 4 bases at J, leaving 0 bases unmatched. This CDR3 comprises 14 residues. CDR1 is LNHDA and CDR2 is SQIVND in the germline V gene (reference sequence). This CDR3 reads CASSITSGADTQYF. CDR3 sequence (DNA): TGTGCCAGTAGTATAACTAGCGGGGCAGATACGCAGTATTTT.

J is TRBJ2-5 and V is TRBV5-1; D remains unclear. Trimming took off 0 bases at V and 1 base at J, with 10 bases between the two ends. In germline, CDR1 is SGHRS, CDR2 YFSETQ. The CDR3 runs to 15 residues. CDR3 protein: CASSLAGHTQETQYF. DNA for the CDR3: TGCGCCAGCAGCTTGGCTGGGCACACCCAAGAGACCCAGTACTTC.

The chain is built from TRBV5-1 and TRBJ1-4; D may be TRBD1 (6 bases). Looked up from germline, CDR1 is SGHRS and CDR2 is YFSETQ. The V and J ends lost 0 bases and 6 bases respectively, with 9 bases between them. This CDR3 comprises 14 residues. The CDR3 sequence: CASSLVAGDEKLFF. The CDR3 nucleotides are TGCGCCAGCAGCTTGGTGGCAGGGGATGAAAAACTGTTTTTT.

Comment on this clone: The conserved phenylalanine or tryptophan normally closing the CDR3 is absent here, so this likely arose from a read error. The DNA is omitted, as the CDR3 cannot be located on it reliably, and the CDR3 follows TCRdb's listing. The V gene is TRBV3-1 (or the pseudogene TRBV3-2), the J gene TRBJ1-1. Germline loops: CDR1 LGHDT, CDR2 YNNKEL (reference sequence). The CDR3 region is 14 residues in length, termini included. The CDR3 reads CASSQDLLQGGISL.

CDR3: CASSVAPGEYGYTF. The CDR3 DNA is TGTGCCAGCAGCGTAGCGCCAGGGGAATATGGCTACACCTTC. The V gene is TRBV9, the J gene TRBJ1-2; D is possibly TRBD1 (6 bases). V lost 0 bases and J 5 bases, leaving 11 bases between the germline ends. CDR1 and CDR2 from the germline V gene are SGDLS and YYNGEE. The CDR3 consists of 14 residues.